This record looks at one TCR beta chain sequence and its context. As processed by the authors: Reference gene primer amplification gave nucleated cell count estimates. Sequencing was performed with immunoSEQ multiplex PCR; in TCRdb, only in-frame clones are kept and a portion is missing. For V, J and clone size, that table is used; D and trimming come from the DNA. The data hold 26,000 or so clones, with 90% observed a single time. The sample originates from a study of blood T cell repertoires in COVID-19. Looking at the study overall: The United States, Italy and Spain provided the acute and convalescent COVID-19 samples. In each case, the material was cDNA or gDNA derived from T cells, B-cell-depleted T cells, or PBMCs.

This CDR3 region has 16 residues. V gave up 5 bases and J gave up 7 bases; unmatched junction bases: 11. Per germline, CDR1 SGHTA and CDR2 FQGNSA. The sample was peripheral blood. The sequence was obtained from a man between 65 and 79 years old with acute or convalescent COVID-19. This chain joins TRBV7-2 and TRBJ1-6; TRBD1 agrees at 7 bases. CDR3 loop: CASSTAVGQRNSPLHF. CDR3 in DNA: TGTGCCAGCAGCACCGCTGTGGGACAGAGAAATTCACCCCTCCACTTT.